The rows below give T cell receptor beta chains drawn from one sample of a study of neoadjuvant anti-PD-1 for oral cavity cancer. Data came from immunoSEQ multiplex PCR; TCRdb stores just in-frame clones and leaves some out. The data hold tens of thousands of clones, with around two fifths observed a single time. Sequencing used tumor tissue, obtained after nivolumab (anti-PD-1) treatment. Every receptor here comes from a person aged 40-85 years with oral cavity squamous cell carcinoma. Both conserved end residues are part of each CDR3. Each record gives: V gene, D gene, J gene, clone size, CDR3 DNA, CDR3 protein. D genes are given only for firm matches. Size tells how often a clone was seen (once, few, many) or the class of an expanded clone, and some rows leave it out.

TRBV18,.,TRBJ1-5,once,TGTGCCAGCTCGCGAGAGGGGTCTAGCAATCAGCCCCAGCATTTT,CASSREGSSNQPQHF
TRBV5-5,.,TRBJ2-1,few,TGTGCCAGCAGCCTTCACCCACAGGGAGGGCTATTAGGTGAGCAGTTCTTC,CASSLHPQGGLLGEQFF
TRBV27,TRBD2,TRBJ2-3,few,TGTGCCAGCAAACCACTAGGGACTAGCGGAAAGAGAGGTGCAGATACGCAGTATTTT,CASKPLGTSGKRGADTQYF
TRBV7-2,TRBD1,TRBJ2-5,.,TGTGCCAGCAGCCCTCCGGACAGGGCTGGGTACTTC,CASSPPDRAGYF
TRBV4-1,TRBD1,TRBJ1-2,.,TGCGCCAGCAGCCAAGCTCGGACAGGGCTTATCAACTATGGCTACACCTTC,CASSQARTGLINYGYTF
TRBV7-8,.,TRBJ1-6,.,TGTGCCAGCAGCTTAGCTCCAGATCGCTCACCCCTCCACTTT,CASSLAPDRSPLHF
TRBV7-8,.,TRBJ2-7,.,TGTGCCAGCAGCTTTCCCTTGTCCGAGCAGTACTTC,CASSFPLSEQYF
TRBV6-5,.,TRBJ2-4,.,TGTGCCAGCCGGCTAGGAGGCGGACGGGACATTCAGTACTTC,CASRLGGGRDIQYF
TRBV5-4,.,TRBJ2-5,.,TGTGCCAGCAGCCGAGGGAGCGGGCTGGGGGTTACCCAGTACTTC,CASSRGSGLGVTQYF
TRBV5-4,TRBD2,TRBJ2-2,.,TGTGCCAGCAGCCCGGAGGTAGCGGGAGTGGGCACCGGGGAGCTGTTTTTT,CASSPEVAGVGTGELFF
TRBV28,.,TRBJ2-3,.,TGTGCCAGCAGTTCCAATGCGGATACGCAGTATTTT,CASSSNADTQYF
TRBV11-1,.,TRBJ1-1,.,TGTGCCAGCAGCTTAGTGGCGCGCACTGAAGCTTTCTTT,CASSLVARTEAFF
TRBV5-1,.,TRBJ1-6,.,TGCGCCAGCAGCTTGTACGAACAGGGTTCACCCCTCCACTTT,CASSLYEQGSPLHF
TRBV5-4,.,TRBJ2-1,.,TGTGCCAGCAGCTTAAGGTGGCAGAACAATGAGCAGTTCTTC,CASSLRWQNNEQFF
TRBV19,.,TRBJ2-3,.,TGTGCCAGTACCTCATTAGCAGGCACAGATACGCAGTATTTT,CASTSLAGTDTQYF
TRBV6-5,.,TRBJ2-3,many,TGTGCCAGCAGGAGACTGTCCACAGATACGCAGTATTTT,CASRRLSTDTQYF
TRBV19,.,TRBJ1-5,.,TGTGCCAGTAGTATAGGGGCAGGGGTTCACAATCAGCCCCAGCATTTT,CASSIGAGVHNQPQHF
TRBV29-1,.,TRBJ2-1,.,TGCAGCGCCACGAGCATTAGGATCTACAATGAGCAGTTCTTC,CSATSIRIYNEQFF
TRBV7-9,.,TRBJ2-6,.,TGTGCCAGCAGTCCTAACGCTAGACAAAGCTACTCTGGGGCCAACGTCCTGACTTTC,CASSPNARQSYSGANVLTF
TRBV13,TRBD2,TRBJ2-1,.,TGTGCCAGCAGCTTAGGTACGGGGGGGCATAATGAGCAGTTCTTC,CASSLGTGGHNEQFF
TRBV13,TRBD2,TRBJ2-1,.,TGTGCCAGCAGCTTAGGACTAGCGGGTATCTACAATGAGCAGTTCTTC,CASSLGLAGIYNEQFF